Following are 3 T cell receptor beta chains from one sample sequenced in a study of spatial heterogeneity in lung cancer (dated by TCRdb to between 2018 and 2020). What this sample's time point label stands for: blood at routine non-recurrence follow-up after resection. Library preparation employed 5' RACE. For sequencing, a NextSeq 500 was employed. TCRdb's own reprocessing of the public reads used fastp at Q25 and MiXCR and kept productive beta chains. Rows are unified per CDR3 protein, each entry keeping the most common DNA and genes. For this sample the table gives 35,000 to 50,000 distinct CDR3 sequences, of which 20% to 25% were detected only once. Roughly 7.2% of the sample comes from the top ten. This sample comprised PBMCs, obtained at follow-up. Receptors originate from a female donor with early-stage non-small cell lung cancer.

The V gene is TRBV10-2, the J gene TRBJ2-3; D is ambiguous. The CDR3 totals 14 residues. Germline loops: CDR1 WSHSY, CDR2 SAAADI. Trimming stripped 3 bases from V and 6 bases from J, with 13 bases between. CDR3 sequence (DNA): TGCGCCAGCAGTGAATCGAGTACCGGCGATACGCAGTATTTT. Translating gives CASSESSTGDTQYF.

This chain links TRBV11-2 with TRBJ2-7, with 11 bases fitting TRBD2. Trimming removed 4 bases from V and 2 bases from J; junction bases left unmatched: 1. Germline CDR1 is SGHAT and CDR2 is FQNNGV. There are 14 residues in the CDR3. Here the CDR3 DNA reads TGTGCCAGCAGCTGGGGACTAGCGGCCTACGAGCAGTACTTC. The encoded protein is CASSWGLAAYEQYF.

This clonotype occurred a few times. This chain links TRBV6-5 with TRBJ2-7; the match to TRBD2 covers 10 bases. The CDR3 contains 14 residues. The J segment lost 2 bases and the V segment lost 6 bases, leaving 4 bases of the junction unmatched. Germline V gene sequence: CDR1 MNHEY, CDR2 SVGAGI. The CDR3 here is CASSSSGGTYEQYF. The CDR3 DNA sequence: TGTGCCAGCAGCTCTAGCGGGGGAACCTACGAGCAGTACTTC.